This T cell receptor beta chain was observed in a study of neoadjuvant anti-PD-1 for oral cavity cancer. Overall study: Most patients had three to four biweekly doses of 3 mg/kg nivolumab before resection.

General observations from the study: Post-treatment tumors with larger preexisting clones showed more shrinkage.

The CDR3 sequence is 14 residues long. Between the trimmed V and J ends, which lost 4 bases and 4 bases, there was a span of 13 bases. CDR1 is LNHDA and CDR2 is SQIVND in the germline V gene (reference sequence). Most tumor samples had approximately 4.6 ug input DNA in two replicates. This table comes from immunoSEQ multiplex PCR, and its TCRdb copy is limited to in-frame clones, with some not included. Seen here are 6,500 to 7,000 clones, around 48% observed once, and the top ten hold 26%. Patients were newly diagnosed with stage II-IVA oral cavity squamous cell carcinoma without prior systemic or radiation treatment. This clone showed up just a few times. Antigen unknown.

The rearrangement links TRBV19 to TRBJ1-2; D is uncertain. The material sequenced was tumor tissue, taken before nivolumab (anti-PD-1) treatment. The receptor was derived from a person aged 40 to 85 with oral cavity squamous cell carcinoma. As DNA, the CDR3 is TGTGCCAGTAGTAGACTACGAGGTGGCTATGGCTACACCTTC. This sequence encodes CASSRLRGGYGYTF. The variable domain in full, completed from reference TRBV19 and TRBJ1-2, reads DGGITQSPKYLFRKEGQNVTLSCEQNLNHDAMYWYRQDPGQGLRLIYYSQIVNDFQKGDIAEGYSVSREKKESFPLTVTSAQKNPTAFYLCASSRLRGGYGYTFGSGTRLTVV.